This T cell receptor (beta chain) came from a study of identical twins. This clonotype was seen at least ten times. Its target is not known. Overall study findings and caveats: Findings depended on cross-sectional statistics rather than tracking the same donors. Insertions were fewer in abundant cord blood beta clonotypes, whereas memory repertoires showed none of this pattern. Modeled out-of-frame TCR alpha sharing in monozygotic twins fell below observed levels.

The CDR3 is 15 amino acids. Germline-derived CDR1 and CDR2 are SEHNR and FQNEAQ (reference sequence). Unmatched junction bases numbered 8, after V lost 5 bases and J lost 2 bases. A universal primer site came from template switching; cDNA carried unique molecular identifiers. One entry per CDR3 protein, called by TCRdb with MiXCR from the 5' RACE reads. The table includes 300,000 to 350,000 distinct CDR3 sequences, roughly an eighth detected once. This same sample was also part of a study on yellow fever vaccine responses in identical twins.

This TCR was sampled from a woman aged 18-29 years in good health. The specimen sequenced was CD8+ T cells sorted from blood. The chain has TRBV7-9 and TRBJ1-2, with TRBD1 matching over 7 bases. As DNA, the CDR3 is TGTGCCAGCAGCCCCTCGACAGGGCCAAACTATGGCTACACCTTC. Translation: CASSPSTGPNYGYTF.